This T cell receptor (beta chain) emerged from a study of T cell clones after liver transplantation. About the study: Until 12-24 months post-transplant, subjects got standard immunosuppression and no induction.

Thawed unstimulated PBMCs were FACS-sorted by CD3, CD4 and CD8 into two populations. Study results and limitations: Graft donor-reactive T cells may have migrated into the graft rather than being deleted. A significant post-transplant drop in circulating graft-donor-reactive CD4 TCRbeta sequences occurred in most of the 8 subjects.

Concerning this clone itself: The antigen remains undetermined.

Germline V gives CDR1 SGHTS, CDR2 YDEGEE. The ends were cut back, 0 bases at V and 6 bases at J, with 13 bases in the middle. The CDR3 has 15 residues. Assay: immunoSEQ multiplex PCR; the TCRdb copy retains only in-frame clones and omits some. The sample carries more than 7,000 clones, roughly 85% recorded once. This specimen consisted of CD8+ T cells from blood, obtained before liver transplant. This TCR came from a human donor who received a liver transplant. The V gene is TRBV5-8, the J gene TRBJ1-5, with D unresolved. The CDR3, as DNA: TGTGCCAGCAGCTTGGACCGGAGGTTCAGTCAGCCCCAGCATTTT. Translating it yields CASSLDRRFSQPQHF.